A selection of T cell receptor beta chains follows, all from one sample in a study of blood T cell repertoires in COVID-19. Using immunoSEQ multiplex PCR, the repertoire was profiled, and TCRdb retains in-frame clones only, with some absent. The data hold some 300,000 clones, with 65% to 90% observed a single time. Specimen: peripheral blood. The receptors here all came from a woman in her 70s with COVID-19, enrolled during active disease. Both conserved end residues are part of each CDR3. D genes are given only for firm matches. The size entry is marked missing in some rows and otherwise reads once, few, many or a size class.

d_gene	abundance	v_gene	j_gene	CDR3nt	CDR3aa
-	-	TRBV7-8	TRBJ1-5	TGTGCCAGCAGCTTAACGGGCGCGGGACAGCCCCAGCATTTT	CASSLTGAGQPQHF
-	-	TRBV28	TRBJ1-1	TGTGCCAGTCAGGGGAACACTGAAGCTTTCTTT	CASQGNTEAFF
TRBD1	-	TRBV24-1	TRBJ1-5	TGTGCCACCAGTGACCCGGACAGGAGGTATCAGCCCCAGCATTTT	CATSDPDRRYQPQHF
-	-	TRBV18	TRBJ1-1	TGTGCCAGCTCACCGGAGGGGCTGAACACTGAAGCTTTCTTT	CASSPEGLNTEAFF
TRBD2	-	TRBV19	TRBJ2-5	TGTGCCAGTAGTATAGGTGATAGCGGGGGGAGAGAGACCCAGTACTTC	CASSIGDSGGRETQYF
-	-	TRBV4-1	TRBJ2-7	TGCGCCAGCAGCCGGGGTCAGGGGGGCACCTACGAGCAGTACTTC	CASSRGQGGTYEQYF
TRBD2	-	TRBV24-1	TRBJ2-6	TGTGCCACCGGGGGGGGAACCTCTGGGGCCAACGTCCTGACTTTC	CATGGGTSGANVLTF
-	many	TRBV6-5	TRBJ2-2	TGTGCCAGCAAACGGACAATGAACACCGGGGAGCTGTTTTTT	CASKRTMNTGELFF
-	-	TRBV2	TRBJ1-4	TGTGCCAGCAGGCGGGGCAGGGATGGTGAAAAACTGTTTTTT	CASRRGRDGEKLFF
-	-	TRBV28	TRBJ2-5	TGTGCCAGCAGTTTAGCAGGGTTTCTAGGAGTACAAGAGACCCAGTACTTC	CASSLAGFLGVQETQYF
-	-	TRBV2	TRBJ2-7	TGTGCCAGCAGTGAAATGCGGACATCCGAAGAGCAGTACTTC	CASSEMRTSEEQYF
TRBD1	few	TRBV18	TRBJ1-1	TGTGCCAGCTCACCATTAGGGGACAGGGTCACTGAAGCTTTCTTT	CASSPLGDRVTEAFF
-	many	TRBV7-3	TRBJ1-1	TGTGCCAGCAGCCGGGAGCGGGGGGAGCAAGCTTTCTTT	CASSRERGEQAFF
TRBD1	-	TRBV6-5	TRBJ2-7	TGTGCCAGCAGCGCAGAGGACAGGGGACACTACGAGCAGTACTTC	CASSAEDRGHYEQYF
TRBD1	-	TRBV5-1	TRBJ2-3	TGCGCCAGCAGCTTGGTAGGCGGCAGGGGGCAGGATACGCAGTATTTT	CASSLVGGRGQDTQYF
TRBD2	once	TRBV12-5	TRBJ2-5	TGTGCTAGTGGTTTGGTTATAGCGGGGGGGCCGGGGACCCAGTACTTC	CASGLVIAGGPGTQYF
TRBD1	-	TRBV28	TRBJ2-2	TGTGCCAGCAGTTTCCCAGGGGGCGGCACCGGGGAGCTGTTTTTT	CASSFPGGGTGELFF
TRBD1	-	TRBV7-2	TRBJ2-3	TGTGCCAGCAGCACCCGGGACAGGGGCACAGATACGCAGTATTTT	CASSTRDRGTDTQYF
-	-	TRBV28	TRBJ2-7	TGTGCCAGCAGTTCAGAAGGCGGACAGAGCTCCTACGAGCAGTACTTC	CASSSEGGQSSYEQYF
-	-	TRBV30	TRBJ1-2	TGTGCCTGGAGTACCAGGGGATTCTATGGCTACACCTTC	CAWSTRGFYGYTF
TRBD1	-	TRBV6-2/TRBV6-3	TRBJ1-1	TGTGCCAGCAGTTACCCCGGACAGGCCACTGAAGCTTTCTTT	CASSYPGQATEAFF
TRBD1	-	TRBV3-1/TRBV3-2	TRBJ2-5	TGTGCCAGCAGCCAGGAACAGGGGGGGACCCAGTACTTC	CASSQEQGGTQYF
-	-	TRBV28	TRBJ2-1	TGTGCCAGCAGTTTTTTTCGGAGAAGCTCCTACAATGAGCAGTTCTTC	CASSFFRRSSYNEQFF
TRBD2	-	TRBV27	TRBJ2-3	TGTGCCAGCAGTTTAATAGCGGGGGGGTTCACAGATACGCAGTATTTT	CASSLIAGGFTDTQYF
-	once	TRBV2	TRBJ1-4	TGTGCCAGCAGTGAAGAGTCAGGAAGTGAAAAACTGTTTTTT	CASSEESGSEKLFF
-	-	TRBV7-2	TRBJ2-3	TGTGCCAGCAGCTTAAGGCAGGGAAGCACAGATACGCAGTATTTT	CASSLRQGSTDTQYF
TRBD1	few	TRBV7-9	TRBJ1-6	TGTGCCAGCAGCTCAGGGGGCGCAGGGTCACCCCTCCACTTT	CASSSGGAGSPLHF
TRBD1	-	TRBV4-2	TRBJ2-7	TGTGCCAGCAGCCCCGCCGGACAGGGAACTTCCTACGAGCAGTACTTC	CASSPAGQGTSYEQYF
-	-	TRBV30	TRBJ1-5	TGTGCCTGGAGTGTGGGCACCTATAGCAATCAGCCCCAGCATTTT	CAWSVGTYSNQPQHF
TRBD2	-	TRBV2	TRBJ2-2	TGTGCCAGCACCGGGACTAGCGGGGGGGCAGGGGAGCTGTTTTTT	CASTGTSGGAGELFF
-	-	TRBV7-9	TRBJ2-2	TGTGCCAGCAGCTTAAGGGGCACCGGGGAGCTGTTTTTT	CASSLRGTGELFF
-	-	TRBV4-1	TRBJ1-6	TGCGCCAGCAGCCCCCGTAGCGGGGTATGGTATAATTCACCCCTCCACTTT	CASSPRSGVWYNSPLHF
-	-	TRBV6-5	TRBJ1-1	TGTGCCAGCAGTTACGCGGGGAATACTGAAGCTTTCTTT	CASSYAGNTEAFF
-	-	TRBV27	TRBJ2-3	TGTGCCAGCAGTTCCTCACTCGCAGATACGCAGTATTTT	CASSSSLADTQYF
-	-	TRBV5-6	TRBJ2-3	TGTGCCAGCACCCTGTACACAGATACGCAGTATTTT	CASTLYTDTQYF
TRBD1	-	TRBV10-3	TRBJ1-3	TGTGCCATCAGTGATTTCCTCCGGGACAGGGTCCCAAGCGCTGGAAACACCATATATTTT	CAISDFLRDRVPSAGNTIYF
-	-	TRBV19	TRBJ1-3	TGTGCCAGTAGTTTCTCCCCCCTGAGCTCTGGAAACACCATATATTTT	CASSFSPLSSGNTIYF
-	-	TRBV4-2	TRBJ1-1	TGTGCCAGCAGCCAAGGGGGACTGACTGAAGCTTTCTTT	CASSQGGLTEAFF
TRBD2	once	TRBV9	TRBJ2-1	TGTGCCAGCAGCGTAGGGACTAGCCGGGTAAATGAGCAGTTCTTC	CASSVGTSRVNEQFF
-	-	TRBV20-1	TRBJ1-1	TGCAGTGCTCGTGAAGGACAGCCTGAAGCTTTCTTT	CSAREGQPEAFF
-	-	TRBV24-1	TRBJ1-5	TGTGCCACCAGTGGGTCCTATAGCAATCAGCCCCAGCATTTT	CATSGSYSNQPQHF
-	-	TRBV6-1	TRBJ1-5	TGTGCCAGCAGTGAAGTGGGGCGGCCCCAGCATTTT	CASSEVGRPQHF
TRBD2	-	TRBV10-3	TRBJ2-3	TGTGCCATCAACCCCTCAGCGGGGGCATCAGATACGCAGTATTTT	CAINPSAGASDTQYF
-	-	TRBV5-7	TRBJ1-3	TGTGCCAGCAGCGCTTGGGGGGGGGCTGGAAACACCATATATTTT	CASSAWGGAGNTIYF
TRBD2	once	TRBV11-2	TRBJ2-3	TGTGCCAGCAGTCCGGGACTAGCGGGGTTCGGGACAGATACGCAGTATTTT	CASSPGLAGFGTDTQYF
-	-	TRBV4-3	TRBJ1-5	TGCGCCAGCAGCCAAGATCTTAGTCAGCCCCAGCATTTT	CASSQDLSQPQHF
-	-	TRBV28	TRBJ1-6	TGTGCCAGCAGTTTACCAGAAAGTAATTCACCCCTCCACTTT	CASSLPESNSPLHF
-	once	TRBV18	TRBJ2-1	TGTGCCAGCTCACCGACCGGGTGGTCGGACAATGAGCAGTTCTTC	CASSPTGWSDNEQFF
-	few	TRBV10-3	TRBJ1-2	TGTGCCATCAGTGAGTCTCCAGGGAATAGCTATGGCTACACCTTC	CAISESPGNSYGYTF
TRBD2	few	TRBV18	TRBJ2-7	TGTGCCAGCTCACCGGGGGCTAGCGGGGGCCTTTACGAGCAGTACTTC	CASSPGASGGLYEQYF
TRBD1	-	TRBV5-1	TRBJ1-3	TGCGCCAGCAGCCCAGGGACAGGGTTAAACACCATATATTTT	CASSPGTGLNTIYF
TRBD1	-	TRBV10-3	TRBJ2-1	TGTGCCATCAGTGGCCGGGACAGCTACAATGAGCAGTTCTTC	CAISGRDSYNEQFF
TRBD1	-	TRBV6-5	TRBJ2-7	TGTGCCAGCAGTACCCGGGACAGCTTCTACGAGCAGTACTTC	CASSTRDSFYEQYF
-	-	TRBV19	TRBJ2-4	TGTGCCAGTAGTCCGAGGGGGTCTGGGCTACAAGGCAAAAACATTCAGTACTTC	CASSPRGSGLQGKNIQYF